The clone carrying this TCR beta chain was observed at least ten times. The CDR3 is 15 amino acids. From germline, CDR1 is SGHTA and CDR2 FQGNSA. V was trimmed by 4 bases and J by 4 bases, leaving 16 bases between them. Expressed TCRB transcripts were sequenced after all isolated RNA was converted to cDNA. The assay was immunoSEQ multiplex PCR, and TCRdb's table has in-frame clones only and misses some. This sample has 150,000 to 170,000 clones, with less than 9.5% found just once. This record belongs to a study of beta chain features in type 1 diabetes. Sequencing input: central memory CD4+ T cells from blood. This chain links TRBV7-2 with TRBJ1-2; D unclear. The clonotype originates from a man aged 18 to 29 in good health. DNA of the CDR3: TGTGCCAGCAGCTCCAAAGGAGCCTTAACCTATGGCTACACCTTC. It specifies CASSSKGALTYGYTF.